The clone carrying this T cell receptor beta chain was seen once. Its matching antigen is unknown. This CDR3 has 13 amino acids. Germline-derived CDR1 and CDR2 are GTSNPN and SVGIG (reference sequence). V lost 1 base and J lost 4, with 11 bases in between. These data come from a study of tumor-infiltrating lymphocytes in localized non-small cell lung cancer. Turning to the study itself: The cohort mixed smokers and never-smokers, several histologies, and some post-neoadjuvant-chemotherapy samples. From each patient, both tumor and uninvolved lung, non-adjacent to tumor, were sampled.

Overall study results and limits: TCRbeta sequencing showed higher T cell infiltration in tumors than uninvolved lung. IM1 and IM2 tumors showed no difference in T-cell fraction.

Sequenced by immunoSEQ multiplex PCR; TCRdb stores in-frame clones only, minus some. Here the sample spans roughly 12,000 clones, about 67% being singletons. This TCR was sampled from a human donor with non-small cell lung cancer. The gene calls are TRBV30 and TRBJ2-7, with D possibly being TRBD1 or TRBD2 (7 bases each). Sequencing was performed on uninvolved lung tissue not adjacent to the tumor. For the CDR3, the DNA is TGTGCCTGGAGTGGACAGGGAGGGTACGAGCAGTACTTC. Protein sequence: CAWSGQGGYEQYF.